These T cell receptor beta chains were read from a single sample in a study of T cell clones after liver transplantation. Only in-frame clones appear in the TCRdb table, and some are missing; sequencing was by immunoSEQ multiplex PCR. The table has roughly 120,000 clones, less than 95% seen once. The input for sequencing was CD4+ T cells from blood, taken 12 months after liver transplant. The origin of the receptors is a human patient who received a liver transplant. Certain T cells may be donor cells from the graft. CDR3s leave out the opening cysteine and the closing phenylalanine or tryptophan. For some rows the clone size is stated as once, few or many, or as a class when expanded; others skip it.

>TRBV5-1|NA
ASSRGLNTGELF
>TRBV5-4|NA
ASSSGQLTSTDTQY
>TRBV29-1|NA
SVARGTYGYT
>TRBV2|NA
ASSEGGNYGYT
>TRBV18|NA
ASSSQGTIIYEQY
>TRBV5-1|NA
ASSLEAGDQPQH
>TRBV6-6|NA
ASSQLAGGTDTQY
>TRBV7-9|NA
ASSLRQGPDTQY
>TRBV2|NA
ASSEGGFYEQY
>TRBV29-1|NA
SASVGAAQEQY
>TRBV9|NA
ASSVDPGGTEAF
>TRBV9|NA
ASSARLAGDHEQF
>TRBV11-2|NA
ASSRGLGAF
>TRBV19|NA
ASRNRRDRQETQY
>TRBV2|NA
ASSEREGARGETQY
>TRBV7-2|NA
ASSLEGGGSYEQY
>TRBV2|NA
ASNTGVNTEAF
>TRBV18|NA
ASSPVWAGGRTTDTQY
>TRBV7-3|NA
ASSLSSGMPYNEQF
>TRBV19|once
ASSPTTGTSGANVLT
>TRBV5-1|NA
ASRKGLSGNTIY
>TRBV2|few
ASTWTRTETQY
>TRBV25-1|NA
ASSPGTVLGVLF
>TRBV5-1|NA
ASSFSSADTQY
>TRBV2|NA
ASRPDGFTQY
>TRBV2|NA
ASSESIGGYEQY
>TRBV29-1|once
SVEGGYEQY